This T cell receptor (beta chain) is from a study of CD8+ T cells in alopecia areata. This clone came up a few times. V was shortened by 7 bases and J by 6 bases, with 9 bases between the two germline ends. CDR3 length: 11 amino acids. Germline CDR1 and CDR2: MNHEY and SMNVEV (reference sequence). Individuals with alopecia areata gave both lesional scalp punch biopsies and peripheral blood for collection. Reverse transcribed after extraction, RNA yielded cDNA as the sequencing template. Clones were read by immunoSEQ multiplex PCR, and TCRdb kept only the in-frame ones, dropping some. Here the sample spans roughly 23,000 clones, 40% to 65% being singletons.

The sequencing input was NKG2D-high CD8+ T cells sorted from blood. The V call is TRBV27, the J call TRBJ1-1, with D possibly matching TRBD1 (5 bases). The receptor's source is a human donor with alopecia areata. DNA of the CDR3: TGTGCCAGCACCAAAGGGGCTGAAGCTTTCTTT. Translating gives CASTKGAEAFF.